These 8 T cell receptor beta chains were all obtained from the same sample, sequenced in a study of cytomegalovirus exposure and HLA in healthy donors. Both 60 Vbeta primers and 13 Jbeta primers went into the PCR. Clones were sequenced by immunoSEQ multiplex PCR, and TCRdb holds only the in-frame ones, with some missing. The top ten hold around 4.8% of the sample, which has approximately 97,000 clones, 55% to 80% seen once. Sequenced sample: PBMCs. All receptors come from a human donor in good health.

The chain carries TRBV6-6 and TRBJ2-1; perhaps TRBD1 as D (6 bases). This CDR3 has 15 amino acids. Germline-derived CDR1 and CDR2 are MNHNY and SVGAGI (reference sequence). Trimming stripped 7 bases from V and 3 bases from J, with 16 bases between. The CDR3 reads CASMDTKTGYNEQFF. Written as DNA, the CDR3 is TGTGCCAGCATGGACACAAAGACAGGCTACAATGAGCAGTTCTTC.

This chain links TRBV7-2 with TRBJ2-3, with TRBD2 matching 9 bases. The J segment lost 5 bases and the V segment lost 1 base, leaving 10 bases of the junction unmatched. The CDR3 totals 17 residues. CDR1 SGHTA and CDR2 FQGNSA come from the germline V gene. The CDR3 here is CASSLGRGLAGLDTQYF. The CDR3 DNA reads as TGTGCCAGCAGCTTAGGTAGGGGACTAGCCGGGTTAGATACGCAGTATTTT.

The chain joins TRBV5-4 to TRBJ2-3, with a tentative D call TRBD1 (6 bases). Germline lookup yields CDR1 SGHNT and CDR2 YYREEE (reference sequence). This CDR3 comprises 14 residues. V gave up 2 bases and J gave up 3 bases, with 10 bases separating them. CDR3 coding DNA: TGTGCCAGCAGCTTAACAGGGCTTACAGATACGCAGTATTTT. It is translated as CASSLTGLTDTQYF.

The gene calls are TRBV4-2 and TRBJ2-7, with 10 bases aligning to TRBD1. CDR3 size: 15 residues. Trimming removed 0 bases from V and 3 bases from J; junction bases left unmatched: 2. Germline V gene lookup returns CDR1 LGHNA and CDR2 YNFKEQ. The CDR3 reads CASSQDRTGGYEQYF. The CDR3, as DNA: TGTGCCAGCAGCCAAGATCGGACAGGGGGCTACGAGCAGTACTTC.

The chain combines TRBV30 with TRBJ1-1; D is uncertain. CDR3 length equals 13 residues. CDR1 and CDR2 (germline): GTSNPN, SVGIG (reference sequence). V lost 4 bases to trimming and J lost 0 bases, with 9 bases between them. DNA of the CDR3: TGTGCCTGGACGAGGCGCTTGAACACTGAAGCTTTCTTT. It translates to CAWTRRLNTEAFF.

This chain joins TRBV20-1 and TRBJ1-1; D gene uncertain. In germline, CDR1 is DFQATT, CDR2 SNEGSKA (reference sequence). V was trimmed by 7 bases and J by 1 base, leaving 7 bases between them. This CDR3 has 11 residues. CDR3 in amino acids: CSVGKNTEAFF. The CDR3 nucleotides read TGCAGTGTCGGGAAGAACACTGAAGCTTTCTTT.

Note on this clone: The DNA is omitted, as the CDR3 cannot be located on it reliably, and the CDR3 follows TCRdb's listing. The chain carries TRBV2 and TRBJ2-5; TRBD2, the D gene given by the table, was not confirmed from the DNA. The CDR3 totals 15 residues, both ends included. Germline CDR1 SNHLY, CDR2 FYNNEI. The CDR3: CASRKGWASGASLYF.

The chain couples TRBV5-4 to TRBJ1-2; 7 nucleotides line up with TRBD1. The V and J ends lost 6 bases and 6 bases, in that order; junction bases with no gene match: 5. Germline CDR1 and CDR2: SGHNT and YYREEE (reference sequence). The CDR3 consists of 12 residues. The CDR3 spells CASKSGGNGYTF. The CDR3 DNA is TGTGCCAGCAAGTCAGGGGGGAATGGCTACACCTTC. The full variable domain, with the rest looked up from reference TRBV5-4 and TRBJ1-2, is ETGVTQSPTHLIKTRGQQVTLRCSSQSGHNTVSWYQQALGQGPQFIFQYYREEENGRGNFPPRFSGLQFPNYSSELNVNALELDDSALYLCASKSGGNGYTFGSGTRLTVV.